The present entry profiles one T cell receptor (beta chain) with its context. Its antigen is as yet unknown. CDR1 and CDR2 from the germline V gene are SNHLY and FYNNEI. The CDR3 is made up of 16 amino acids. The V segment lost 6 bases and the J segment 4 bases; nucleotides outside the gene matches: 12. The entry originates in a study of cytomegalovirus exposure and HLA in healthy donors. Broader study findings: The majority of TCR sequences were rare, yet some public TCRs appeared in many donors.

Primers: 60 Vbeta forward and 13 Jbeta reverse. Sequenced by immunoSEQ multiplex PCR; TCRdb stores in-frame clones only, minus some. This table holds 100,000 to 150,000 clones. The clonotype comes from a woman aged 40 to 49 in good health and CMV-seronegative. V gene TRBV2 combines with J gene TRBJ2-3; 8 bases are shared with TRBD2. The material sequenced was PBMCs. CDR3 DNA: TGTGCCAGCAGGGGGGCATCCGGGACTAGGTCAGATACGCAGTATTTT. Translated, it gives CASRGASGTRSDTQYF.